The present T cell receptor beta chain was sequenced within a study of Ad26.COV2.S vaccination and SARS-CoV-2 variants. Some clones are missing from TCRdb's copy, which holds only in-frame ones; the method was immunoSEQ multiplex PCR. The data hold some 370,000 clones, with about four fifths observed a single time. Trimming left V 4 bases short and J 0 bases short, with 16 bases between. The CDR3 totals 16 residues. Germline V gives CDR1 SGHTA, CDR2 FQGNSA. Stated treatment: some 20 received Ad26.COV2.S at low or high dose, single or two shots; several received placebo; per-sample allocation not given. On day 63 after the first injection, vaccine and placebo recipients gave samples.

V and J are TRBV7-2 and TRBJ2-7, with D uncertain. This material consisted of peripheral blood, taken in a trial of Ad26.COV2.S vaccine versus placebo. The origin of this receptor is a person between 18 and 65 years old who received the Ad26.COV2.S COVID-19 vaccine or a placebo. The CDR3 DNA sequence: TGTGCCAGCAGCTCCCAGGCGGCTCCCAGCTCCTACGAGCAGTACTTC. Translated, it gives CASSSQAAPSSYEQYF.